The 26 T cell receptor beta chains presented below share a single source sample, sequenced in a study of T-cell memory formation after mild COVID-19. TCRdb re-derived calls from the 5' RACE reads in MiXCR, one entry per CDR3 protein. The table has about 62,000 distinct CDR3 sequences, approximately 9% seen once. Material for sequencing was PBMCs or a T cell subset sorted from them (not recorded which). All receptors derive from a man in his late teens or twenties who had mild COVID-19 (a few samples of this study predate the infection). Cell type and time point are not known.

This clonotype was counted only a few times. The chain combines TRBV4-3 with TRBJ1-4; 7 bases align to TRBD1. The germline gives CDR1 LGHNA, CDR2 YSLEER. This CDR3 has 16 amino acids. V was pared by 1 base and J by 8 bases, with 10 bases of the junction left unmatched. The CDR3 region is CASSQVVSRTGEKLFF. CDR3 nucleotide sequence: TGCGCCAGCAGCCAAGTAGTCTCCAGGACAGGCGAAAAACTGTTTTTT.

The DNA of the CDR3 is TGTGCCAGCAGCGTAGATACTACGGGGACCGCCACCCTCCACTTT. Amino acids: CASSVDTTGTATLHF. This chain links TRBV9 with TRBJ1-6; D perhaps matches TRBD1 (5 bases). CDR3 size: 15 residues. Germline V gives CDR1 SGDLS, CDR2 YYNGEE. V lost 0 bases and J 14 bases, leaving 18 bases between the germline ends.

The rearrangement joins TRBV4-3 to TRBJ2-3; TRBD2 matches at 9 bases. V was pared by 0 bases and J by 5 bases, with 9 bases of the junction left unmatched. The germline gives CDR1 LGHNA, CDR2 YSLEER. This CDR3 has 17 amino acids. CDR3 nucleotide sequence: TGCGCCAGCAGCCAAGATGGGGTAGCGGGAGCGGGAGATACGCAGTATTTT. It translates to CASSQDGVAGAGDTQYF.

This clonotype was counted only a few times. J is TRBJ1-1 and V is TRBV18; D is possibly TRBD1 (5 bases). Germline lookup yields CDR1 KGHSH and CDR2 LQKENI. Trimming cost V 6 bases and J 1 base, with 12 bases left between them. The CDR3 sequence is 14 residues long. CDR3 DNA: TGTGCCAGCTCTCGGGACTCTACGAACACTGAAGCTTTCTTT. This gives the protein CASSRDSTNTEAFF.

This clonotype showed up just a few times. The chain employs TRBV5-1 and TRBJ2-3; D ambiguous. The CDR3 contains 16 residues. Trimming cost V 0 bases and J 0 bases, with 11 bases left between them. Germline assignment: CDR1 SGHRS and CDR2 YFSETQ. The CDR3 DNA reads as TGCGCCAGCAGCTTGGGTACCAAAACTAGCACAGATACGCAGTATTTT. Amino acids: CASSLGTKTSTDTQYF.

This clonotype has only a few counts. CDR3 sequence: CASSQDLGLAGSYNEQFF. In DNA, the CDR3 is TGTGCCAGCAGCCAAGATCTCGGCCTAGCGGGGAGCTACAATGAGCAGTTCTTC. The J gene is TRBJ2-1, the V gene TRBV3-1; 9 bases agree with TRBD2. Germline-derived CDR1 and CDR2 are LGHDT and YNNKEL (reference sequence). The V segment lost 0 bases and the J segment 3 bases; nucleotides outside the gene matches: 9. This CDR3 contains 18 residues.

This clonotype occurred a few times. This chain uses TRBV7-8 with TRBJ2-7; TRBD1 matches at 9 bases. The CDR3 runs to 15 residues. Trimming cost V 5 bases and J 6 bases; bases outside gene matches: 11. Germline CDR1 and CDR2: SGHVS and FQNEAQ. CDR3 bases: TGTGCCAGCAGCCCGGCGGGGGACAGGGATCCCGAGCAGTACTTC. Translation gives CASSPAGDRDPEQYF.

This chain joins TRBV5-5 and TRBJ2-1; no clear D gene. V gave up 6 bases and J gave up 4 bases, with 20 bases separating them. CDR1 SGHKS and CDR2 YYEKEE come from the germline V gene (reference sequence). There are 16 residues in the CDR3. CDR3 protein: CASTHRRPGDYNEQFF. CDR3 DNA: TGTGCCAGCACCCACCGGCGGCCCGGAGATTACAATGAGCAGTTCTTC.

This clonotype occurred a few times. V and J are TRBV4-1 and TRBJ1-5, with D perhaps TRBD1 (6 bases). The CDR3 runs 15 residues. V dropped 3 bases and J dropped 7 bases, with 16 bases sitting between them. Germline V gene sequence: CDR1 MGHRA, CDR2 YSYEKL. The CDR3, as DNA: TGCGCCAGCAGCCATAATTCAGGGGATGGCCAGCCCCAGCATTTT. It yields the protein CASSHNSGDGQPQHF.

Relative to its sample, this clonotype is medium-sized. V and J are TRBV5-1 and TRBJ2-5; no definite D call. Deletions cut 0 bases from V and 1 base from J, with 10 bases between. Looked up from germline, CDR1 is SGHRS and CDR2 is YFSETQ. The CDR3 runs to 15 residues. Here the CDR3 DNA reads TGCGCCAGCAGCTTGGGAGACACGAGCCAAGAGACCCAGTACTTC. This encodes CASSLGDTSQETQYF.

The gene calls are TRBV24-1 and TRBJ2-2; TRBD1 aligns across 9 bases. Looked up from germline, CDR1 is KGHDR and CDR2 is SFDVKD. The trim removed 9 bases at V and 6 bases at J, leaving 7 bases unmatched. The CDR3 has 14 residues. CDR3 sequence: CATQGQGGPGELFF. In DNA form, the CDR3 reads TGTGCCACCCAGGGACAGGGAGGTCCCGGGGAGCTGTTTTTT.

The gene calls are TRBV28 and TRBJ1-1; 8 nucleotides align to TRBD1. The CDR3 has 15 amino acids. In germline, CDR1 is MDHEN, CDR2 SYDVKM. Trimming took 7 bases from V and 3 from J; bases not matched to a gene: 10. The CDR3 sequence is CASNSPGGYHTEAFF. CDR3 DNA sequence: TGTGCCAGCAACAGCCCAGGGGGCTATCACACTGAAGCTTTCTTT.

Many counts were recorded for this clonotype. The chain couples TRBV7-9 to TRBJ2-2; tentatively, D is TRBD2 (6 bases). With 4 bases removed from V and 4 bases from J, the gap between germline ends came to 16 bases. Per the germline V gene, CDR1 is SEHNR and CDR2 is FQNEAQ (reference sequence). CDR3 length equals 16 residues. CDR3 in DNA: TGTGCCAGCAGCTCCCCTAGCGTAGCGTTCACCGGGGAGCTGTTTTTT. Its translation: CASSSPSVAFTGELFF. Based on the CDR3 plus reference TRBV7-9 and TRBJ2-2, the full variable domain is DTGVSQNPRHKITKRGQNVTFRCDPISEHNRLYWYRQTLGQGPEFLTYFQNEAQLEKSRLLSDRFSAERPKGSFSTLEIQRTEQGDSAMYLCASSSPSVAFTGELFFGEGSRLTVL.

CDR3 bases: TGTGCCAGCAGCGTAGCGGCAGGGGAAAATTCACCCCTCCACTTT. It translates to CASSVAAGENSPLHF. The J gene is TRBJ1-6, the V gene TRBV9; TRBD1 is a possible D gene (6 bases). The germline CDR1 and CDR2 sequences are SGDLS and YYNGEE. Trimming left V 0 bases short and J 7 bases short, with 11 bases between. CDR3 size: 15 residues.

This clonotype has just a few counts. The chain combines TRBV6-5 with TRBJ2-2; 12 positions agree with TRBD2. The CDR3 length is 16 residues. V lost 4 bases, J lost 4 bases, and 4 bases stayed unmatched. Germline V gene lookup returns CDR1 MNHEY and CDR2 SVGAGI. The CDR3 loop reads CASSSLAGGRTGELFF. CDR3 DNA: TGTGCCAGCAGTTCGCTAGCGGGGGGGCGCACCGGGGAGCTGTTTTTT.

This clonotype appeared many times. V is TRBV7-9 and J is TRBJ1-4; D unclear. The CDR3 sequence is 14 residues long. With 5 bases removed from V and 2 bases from J, the gap between germline ends came to 9 bases. Germline assignment: CDR1 SEHNR and CDR2 FQNEAQ (reference sequence). The CDR3, as DNA: TGTGCCAGCAGCCCGGGTGGGACTAATGAAAAACTGTTTTTT. It encodes CASSPGGTNEKLFF.

This clonotype was picked up many times. The V gene is TRBV28, the J gene TRBJ1-3; D remains unclear. From germline, CDR1 is MDHEN and CDR2 SYDVKM. Trimming removed 6 bases from V and 5 bases from J, with 17 bases in between. The CDR3 covers 15 residues. DNA for the CDR3: TGTGCCAGCAGATCCTTCGCAGGCGGGAGAAACACCATATATTTT. It codes for CASRSFAGGRNTIYF.

This sequence joins TRBV2 and TRBJ2-2, with 7 bases fitting TRBD2. In germline, CDR1 is SNHLY, CDR2 FYNNEI. CDR3 length: 15 residues. With 8 bases clipped from V and 8 bases from J, the junction kept 14 bases outside the gene matches. The CDR3 loop reads CASLAEEIQAGELFF. The CDR3 bases are TGTGCCAGCCTAGCGGAGGAAATTCAAGCTGGGGAGCTGTTTTTT.

This sequence joins TRBV2 and TRBJ2-7; D might be TRBD2 (6 bases). CDR3 length equals 12 residues. Germline V gives CDR1 SNHLY, CDR2 FYNNEI. V gave up 8 bases and J gave up 3 bases, with 11 bases separating them. CDR3 amino acids: CASRDGGYEQYF. CDR3 coding DNA: TGTGCCAGCCGAGACGGGGGCTACGAGCAGTACTTC.

There are a few counts of this clonotype. V gene TRBV20-1 combines with J gene TRBJ1-1, with D perhaps TRBD1 (6 bases). Looked up from germline, CDR1 is DFQATT and CDR2 is SNEGSKA (reference sequence). This CDR3 is built from 14 residues. The V and J ends lost 6 bases and 1 base respectively, with 15 bases between them. Here the CDR3 DNA reads TGCAGTGCAGGGTCCACAGGGTGGAACACTGAAGCTTTCTTT. Its translation: CSAGSTGWNTEAFF.

The DNA for the CDR3 is TGCGCCAGCAGCTTTATGACTAGCGCCAACACCGGGGAGCTGTTTTTT. It codes for CASSFMTSANTGELFF. This rearrangement joins TRBV5-1 to TRBJ2-2; 8 bases fit TRBD2. The CDR3 totals 16 residues. Per the germline V gene, CDR1 is SGHRS and CDR2 is YFSETQ. Trimming at V came to 2 bases and at J to 2 bases, leaving 5 bases not matched to a gene.

This clonotype was seen only a few times. The CDR3 coding sequence is TGCAGTGCTAGAGTATCAAAAGAGACCCAGTACTTC. Translating it yields CSARVSKETQYF. V and J are TRBV20-1 and TRBJ2-5, with no clear D. Deletions cut 1 base from V and 3 bases from J, with 6 bases between. The CDR3 totals 12 residues. The germline gives CDR1 DFQATT, CDR2 SNEGSKA (reference sequence).

The chain combines TRBV7-8 with TRBJ2-1; 8 positions match TRBD2. Germline values: CDR1 SGHVS, CDR2 FQNEAQ. There are 16 residues in the CDR3. Germline trimming cut 5 bases from V and 7 bases from J; bases unmatched to any gene: 13. The CDR3 region has the DNA TGTGCCAGCAGCGAGCACCTAGCGGGCCGCACTAATGAGCAGTTCTTC. Translating gives CASSEHLAGRTNEQFF.

The chain is built from TRBV18 and TRBJ2-7, with 10 bases identical to TRBD1. The V gene end was trimmed by 2 bases and the J gene end by 4 bases; junction bases not matched to a gene: 11. CDR3 length: 17 amino acids. Germline V lookup: CDR1 KGHSH, CDR2 LQKENI. In DNA form, the CDR3 reads TGTGCCAGCTCACCAAGAAACCCGGGACAGGGGTCTTACGAGCAGTACTTC. Its translation is CASSPRNPGQGSYEQYF.

The chain couples TRBV20-1 to TRBJ2-1; 8 positions match TRBD1. The CDR3 consists of 17 residues. The trim removed 3 bases at V and 5 bases at J, leaving 15 bases unmatched. Germline CDR1 is DFQATT and CDR2 is SNEGSKA (reference sequence). CDR3 loop: CSASPVEGQGYHNEQFF. For the CDR3, the DNA is TGCAGTGCTAGTCCTGTTGAAGGACAGGGCTATCACAATGAGCAGTTCTTC.

J is TRBJ2-7 and V is TRBV19; D remains unclear. Trimming left V 5 bases short and J 1 base short, with 9 bases between. The CDR3 sequence is 13 residues long. Germline V gene sequence: CDR1 LNHDA, CDR2 SQIVND (reference sequence). CDR3 protein: CASSVQQSYEQYF. CDR3 DNA sequence: TGTGCCAGTAGTGTTCAACAGTCCTACGAGCAGTACTTC.